This is a list of T cell receptor beta chains from one sample in a study of blood T cell repertoires in COVID-19. Sequencing was performed with immunoSEQ multiplex PCR; in TCRdb, only in-frame clones are kept and a portion is missing. The sample lists under 300,000 clones, about nine tenths occurring once. Input material: peripheral blood. Receptor source: a woman aged 40 to 50 who had recovered from COVID-19. The CDR3 runs from the conserved cysteine through the conserved F or W. The D gene is left open where the match is weak. Clone size is shown for a subset of rows, as once, few, many or a class of expanded clone.

23	TRBV27	TRBJ2-3	TRBD2	NA	CASSLFPPGLAGVWDTSTDTQYF	TGTGCCAGCAGTTTATTCCCCCCCGGACTAGCGGGAGTATGGGATACTAGCACAGATACGCAGTATTTT
13	TRBV19	TRBJ2-2	TRBD1	NA	CASGTGNTGELFF	TGTGCCAGTGGGACAGGTAACACCGGGGAGCTGTTTTTT
16	TRBV7-6	TRBJ2-2	NA	NA	CASSATSFGNTGELFF	TGTGCCAGCAGCGCCACTAGCTTTGGGAACACCGGGGAGCTGTTTTTT
15	TRBV5-5	TRBJ1-1	NA	few	CASSFIPGENTEAFF	TGTGCCAGCAGCTTTATTCCGGGGGAGAACACTGAAGCTTTCTTT
14	TRBV29-1	TRBJ2-1	NA	NA	CSARGRRAYNEQFF	TGCAGCGCTAGAGGACGGAGGGCCTACAATGAGCAGTTCTTC
14	TRBV10-3	TRBJ2-2	NA	NA	CAISEGGGTGELFF	TGTGCCATCAGTGAAGGGGGGGGCACCGGGGAGCTGTTTTTT
11	TRBV29-1	TRBJ1-2	NA	NA	CSVEMWSGYTF	TGCAGCGTTGAAATGTGGAGTGGCTACACCTTC
17	TRBV3-1/TRBV3-2	TRBJ2-2	TRBD2	NA	CASSHSEGTSGAGELFF	TGTGCCAGCAGCCACTCTGAGGGGACTAGTGGGGCCGGGGAGCTGTTTTTT
15	TRBV5-6	TRBJ2-7	NA	NA	CASSLYGSIADEQYF	TGTGCCAGCAGCTTGTACGGGAGTATCGCGGACGAGCAGTACTTC
15	TRBV7-3	TRBJ2-2	NA	NA	CASSPAGGSIGELFF	TGTGCCAGCAGCCCCGCCGGGGGATCCATCGGGGAGCTGTTTTTT
13	TRBV19	TRBJ2-7	NA	NA	CASSMEGDYEQYF	TGTGCCAGTAGTATGGAAGGGGACTACGAGCAGTACTTC
15	TRBV10-3	TRBJ2-2	TRBD1	NA	CAISDGQGDTGELFF	TGTGCCATCAGTGATGGACAGGGGGACACCGGGGAGCTGTTTTTT
13	TRBV30	TRBJ1-3	NA	NA	CAWNGQSGNTIYF	TGTGCCTGGAACGGACAGTCTGGAAACACCATATATTTT
15	TRBV5-6	TRBJ2-4	NA	NA	CASSLSPGAKTIQYF	TGTGCCAGCAGCTTGTCCCCGGGAGCGAAAACCATTCAGTACTTC
15	TRBV3-1/TRBV3-2	TRBJ2-5	TRBD1	NA	CASSQPDREAETQYF	TGTGCCAGCAGCCAGCCTGACAGGGAAGCAGAGACCCAGTACTTC
13	TRBV5-1	TRBJ2-1	TRBD2	NA	CASTGGTFNEQFF	TGCGCCAGCACGGGGGGGACTTTCAATGAGCAGTTCTTC
13	TRBV19	TRBJ2-3	NA	NA	CASSISAGDTQYF	TGTGCCAGTAGTATATCCGCGGGGGATACGCAGTATTTT
15	TRBV27	TRBJ2-7	TRBD2	NA	CASSLKAGGSYEQYF	TGTGCCAGCAGTTTAAAGGCGGGAGGGAGCTACGAGCAGTACTTC
15	TRBV11-2	TRBJ2-1	NA	NA	CASSFSTGWGNEQFF	TGTGCCAGCAGCTTTTCGACAGGCTGGGGAAATGAGCAGTTCTTC
15	TRBV4-1	TRBJ1-6	NA	NA	CASSPDLGLSSPLHF	TGCGCCAGCAGCCCCGACCTGGGGCTTAGTTCACCCCTCCACTTT
15	TRBV5-1	TRBJ1-2	NA	NA	CASSLYRGENYGYTF	TGCGCCAGCAGCTTGTATCGGGGGGAAAACTATGGCTACACCTTC
15	TRBV24-1	TRBJ2-2	TRBD1	NA	CATSDRTGRTGELFF	TGTGCCACCAGTGATAGGACAGGGCGCACCGGGGAGCTGTTTTTT
14	TRBV7-8	TRBJ2-5	TRBD1	NA	CASSSGTVKETQYF	TGTGCCAGCAGCTCCGGGACAGTAAAAGAGACCCAGTACTTC
15	TRBV6-5	TRBJ1-3	TRBD1	NA	CASRGDSFSGNTIYF	TGTGCCAGCAGGGGGGACAGCTTCTCTGGAAACACCATATATTTT
15	TRBV14	TRBJ2-7	TRBD2	NA	CASSSRTSAAYEQYF	TGTGCCAGCAGCTCCCGGACTAGCGCCGCCTACGAGCAGTACTTC
15	TRBV11-3	TRBJ2-1	TRBD1	NA	CASSKELTGVTEQFF	TGTGCCAGCAGCAAGGAGCTCACAGGGGTGACTGAGCAGTTCTTC
14	TRBV3-1/TRBV3-2	TRBJ1-2	NA	NA	CASSQDMADYGYTF	TGTGCCAGCAGCCAAGATATGGCAGACTATGGCTACACCTTC
16	TRBV6-5	TRBJ2-3	TRBD1	NA	CASSYFPGQIADTQYF	TGTGCCAGCAGTTATTTTCCGGGACAGATAGCAGATACGCAGTATTTT
13	TRBV13	TRBJ2-7	TRBD1	NA	CASSQGQGYEQYF	TGTGCCAGCAGCCAGGGACAGGGCTACGAGCAGTACTTC
14	TRBV3-1/TRBV3-2	TRBJ2-7	NA	NA	CASSQTSGSYEQYF	TGTGCCAGCAGCCAGACTAGTGGGTCCTACGAGCAGTACTTC
15	TRBV5-1	TRBJ2-5	TRBD1	NA	CASSLAPGTEETQYF	TGCGCCAGCAGCTTGGCCCCCGGGACAGAAGAGACCCAGTACTTC
14	TRBV3-1/TRBV3-2	TRBJ1-3	NA	once	CASSQAAGGNTIYF	TGTGCCAGCAGCCAAGCGGCAGGGGGAAACACCATATATTTT